The 26 T cell receptor beta chains in this list originate from one sample, sequenced in a study of CD8+ T cells in alopecia areata. Following RNA extraction, reverse transcription yielded cDNA that acted as the sequencing template. Profiling relied on immunoSEQ multiplex PCR, and the TCRdb table lists in-frame clones only, not all of them. The sample lists around 190,000 clones, more than 50% seen once, with approximately 4.9% in the top ten. Sequencing used CD8+ T cells sorted from blood. Receptor source: a human donor in good health.

This chain links TRBV2 with TRBJ2-2; 12 positions agree with TRBD2. CDR3 size: 17 residues. Germline CDR1 and CDR2: SNHLY and FYNNEI. Unmatched junction bases numbered 8, after V lost 2 bases and J lost 7 bases. The CDR3 sequence is CASSERLAGGPDGELFF. The CDR3 DNA is TGTGCCAGCAGTGAAAGGCTAGCGGGGGGGCCCGACGGGGAGCTGTTTTTT.

The chain recombines TRBV6-4 with TRBJ2-5; D gene uncertain. In germline, CDR1 is MRHNA, CDR2 SNTAGT. This CDR3 region has 12 residues. V shed 0 bases and J shed 4 bases, with 3 bases lying between them. CDR3 amino acids: CASSDSRETQYF. CDR3 bases: TGTGCCAGCAGTGACTCGCGAGAGACCCAGTACTTC.

This rearrangement joins TRBV27 to TRBJ2-2; perhaps TRBD1 as D (6 bases). Germline V CDR1 and CDR2: MNHEY, SMNVEV (reference sequence). This CDR3 is built from 16 residues. With 2 bases removed from V and 2 bases from J, the gap between germline ends came to 12 bases. The CDR3 reads CASSLIGTPNTGELFF. CDR3 sequence (DNA): TGTGCCAGCAGTTTAATAGGGACACCAAACACCGGGGAGCTGTTTTTT.

Of note for this clone: The final CDR3 position lacks the conserved phenylalanine or tryptophan, pointing to a likely read error. Because the CDR3's place on the DNA is in doubt, the DNA is left out and the CDR3 is given as listed by TCRdb. V is TRBV13 and J is TRBJ2-3; the table's D call, TRBD2, has no DNA check behind it. 12 amino acids form the CDR3, both terminal residues included. CDR1 PRHDT and CDR2 FYEKMQ come from the germline V gene (reference sequence). The chain's CDR3 is CASSPGTSPAES.

This clone was counted between two and nine times. The rearrangement joins TRBV11-2 to TRBJ2-2; 7 bases are a match to TRBD2. Unmatched junction bases numbered 10, after V lost 5 bases and J lost 7 bases. The CDR3 is 15 residues long. CDR1 SGHAT and CDR2 FQNNGV come from the germline V gene. The CDR3 DNA reads TGTGCCAGCAGCCTGCTGGGGGGGGAAGTCGGGGAGCTGTTTTTT. Its translation is CASSLLGGEVGELFF.

The chain links TRBV19 to TRBJ2-1; TRBD1 aligns across 8 bases. The V gene's germline CDR1 is LNHDA and CDR2 SQIVND (reference sequence). The CDR3 totals 13 residues. V lost 6 bases to trimming and J lost 6 bases; unmatched junction nucleotides: 4. CDR3 sequence reads: CASSLTGGNEQFF. DNA for the CDR3: TGTGCCAGTAGCCTCACAGGGGGCAATGAGCAGTTCTTC.

Only a few counts were recorded for this clone. The chain links TRBV29-1 to TRBJ2-5; the D is unclear. The CDR3 loop spans 8 amino acids. Germline CDR1 SQVTM, CDR2 ANQGSEA. The CDR3 spells CSIETQYF. Here the CDR3 DNA reads TGCAGTATAGAGACCCAGTACTTC.

In its sample, this clone was seen many times. The chain joins TRBV6-5 to TRBJ2-7; D remains unclear. Trimming took off 5 bases at V and 3 bases at J, with 8 bases between the two ends. Germline CDR1 MNHEY, CDR2 SVGAGI. CDR3 length equals 12 residues. The CDR3 DNA reads as TGTGCCAGCAGTGAAGTGAGCTACGAGCAGTACTTC. This gives the protein CASSEVSYEQYF.

V and J are TRBV27 and TRBJ1-1; D gene unclear. The CDR3 covers 15 residues. Per germline, CDR1 MNHEY and CDR2 SMNVEV (reference sequence). Trimming took off 6 bases at V and 1 base at J, with 15 bases between the two ends. The CDR3 bases are TGTGCCAGCAGCAACACCGCTCGGGGGAACACTGAAGCTTTCTTT. Translation gives CASSNTARGNTEAFF.

This clone has more than one count but fewer than ten. The rearrangement links TRBV27 to TRBJ1-1; 8 bases map to TRBD1. This CDR3 contains 14 residues. Unmatched junction bases numbered 3, after V lost 2 bases and J lost 4 bases. Germline loops: CDR1 MNHEY, CDR2 SMNVEV (reference sequence). The CDR3 sequence: CASSLRQGITEAFF. The DNA of the CDR3 is TGTGCCAGCAGTTTAAGACAGGGGATCACTGAAGCTTTCTTT.

This clone was picked up a small number of times. The chain carries TRBV5-6 and TRBJ2-3, with D possibly TRBD2 on 5 matching bases. The germline V and J ends were trimmed by 4 bases and 4 bases, with 19 bases remaining between them. This CDR3 has 16 residues. From germline, CDR1 is SGHDT and CDR2 YYEEEE. CDR3 nucleotides: TGTGCCAGCAGCATGGAGGTCATTGAACGGTCAGATACGCAGTATTTT. Protein product: CASSMEVIERSDTQYF.

This clone has just a few counts. The rearrangement uses TRBV10-3 and TRBJ2-2, with D possibly being TRBD1 (6 bases). The CDR3 covers 21 residues. Germline V CDR1 and CDR2: ENHRY, SYGVKD. The V end lost 3 bases, the J end lost 1 base, and 27 bases lay between the germline ends. This CDR3 is CAISEGVEQGENSENTGELFF. In nucleotides, the CDR3 is TGTGCCATCAGTGAAGGTGTAGAACAGGGTGAGAATTCTGAGAACACCGGGGAGCTGTTTTTT.

This clone showed up just a few times. The DNA of the CDR3 is TGTGCCACCCGCCGGGGAAATTCACCCCTCCACTTT. Protein product: CATRRGNSPLHF. This chain uses TRBV15 with TRBJ1-6, with D uncertain. Germline CDR1 is LNHNV and CDR2 is YYDKDF (reference sequence). The CDR3 runs to 12 residues. V was trimmed by 8 bases and J by 7 bases, leaving 9 bases between them.

This clone was detected a few times. The chain joins TRBV29-1 to TRBJ2-1; D may correspond to TRBD1 or TRBD2 (5 bases each). The CDR3 is 12 residues long. Per germline, CDR1 SQVTM and CDR2 ANQGSEA. Trimming removed 7 bases at V and 6 bases at J, with 13 bases between. CDR3 nucleotide sequence: TGCAGCGGGGGGTCGCGTTCCAATGAGCAGTTCTTC. Translating gives CSGGSRSNEQFF.

This clone showed up just a few times. The rearrangement joins TRBV30 to TRBJ2-3, with no clear D. Trimming cost V 7 bases and J 0 bases, with 11 bases left between them. The germline V gene encodes CDR1 GTSNPN and CDR2 SVGIG (reference sequence). The CDR3 loop spans 13 amino acids. The CDR3 sequence: CALAADSTDTQYF. As DNA, the CDR3 is TGTGCCTTGGCGGCAGATAGCACAGATACGCAGTATTTT.

V usage is TRBV15 and J usage is TRBJ1-1; TRBD1 agrees at 7 bases. The junction had 4 bases not matched to a gene; V was cut back by 4 bases and J by 2 bases. This CDR3 region has 14 residues. Looked up from germline, CDR1 is LNHNV and CDR2 is YYDKDF (reference sequence). The CDR3 sequence is CATSMTGTNTEAFF. In nucleotides, the CDR3 is TGTGCCACCAGCATGACAGGGACCAACACTGAAGCTTTCTTT.

This chain connects TRBV29-1 to TRBJ2-5; D is possibly TRBD1 or TRBD2 (5 bases each). The germline gives CDR1 SQVTM, CDR2 ANQGSEA. The CDR3 loop spans 14 amino acids. Trimming removed 3 bases from V and 1 base from J, with 12 bases in between. This chain's CDR3 is CSVEGTGRQETQYF. The CDR3 region has the DNA TGCAGCGTTGAGGGGACCGGGCGCCAAGAGACCCAGTACTTC.

The rearrangement joins TRBV27 to TRBJ2-6, with D uncertain. Germline lookup yields CDR1 MNHEY and CDR2 SMNVEV (reference sequence). The V gene lost 10 bases and the J gene lost 1 base, with 5 bases spanning the gap. There are 12 residues in the CDR3. The CDR3 is CATLSGANVLTF. Here the CDR3 DNA reads TGTGCCACCTTGTCTGGGGCCAACGTCCTGACTTTC.

The CDR3 DNA is TGCAGCGCCTACGCCGTGACCGATGAGGGTGGTGAGCAGTACTTC. Translating gives CSAYAVTDEGGEQYF. This sequence joins TRBV29-1 and TRBJ2-7; tentatively, D is TRBD2 (5 bases). This CDR3 has 15 residues. Germline CDR1 SQVTM, CDR2 ANQGSEA. V shed 7 bases and J shed 7 bases, with 26 bases lying between them.

This clone was recorded a few times. This chain connects TRBV4-1 to TRBJ1-1; D not certain. V was shortened by 0 bases and J by 1 base, with 9 bases between the two germline ends. Germline CDR1 and CDR2: MGHRA and YSYEKL. The CDR3 is 15 residues long. The CDR3 reads CASSQESRANTEAFF. The CDR3 coding sequence is TGCGCCAGCAGCCAAGAATCGCGGGCGAACACTGAAGCTTTCTTT.

V usage is TRBV19 and J usage is TRBJ1-2, with TRBD1 matching over 7 bases. With 7 bases clipped from V and 2 bases from J, the junction kept 13 bases outside the gene matches. The CDR3 runs to 16 residues. Germline loops: CDR1 LNHDA, CDR2 SQIVND (reference sequence). The CDR3 sequence is CASIDGGDSMNYGYTF. The CDR3 coding sequence is TGTGCCAGTATCGACGGTGGGGACAGCATGAACTATGGCTACACCTTC.

This chain links TRBV30 with TRBJ2-3; TRBD2 agrees at 11 bases. The CDR3 consists of 15 residues. Unmatched junction bases numbered 3, after V lost 2 bases and J lost 2 bases. Germline CDR1 GTSNPN, CDR2 SVGIG (reference sequence). CDR3 coding DNA: TGTGCCTGGAGTCCTAGCGGGGGGTTCACAGATACGCAGTATTTT. This codes for CAWSPSGGFTDTQYF.

This chain's CDR3 is CASSLGDPGEGYTF. The CDR3 DNA follows: TGTGCCAGCAGCTTAGGAGACCCGGGGGAGGGCTACACCTTC. The genes are TRBV7-6 and TRBJ1-2, with D perhaps matching TRBD1 (5 bases). V lost 1 base to trimming and J lost 8 bases, with 14 bases between them. CDR1 and CDR2 from the germline V gene are SGHVS and FNYEAQ. The CDR3 totals 14 residues.

This chain uses TRBV7-2 with TRBJ2-7; TRBD1 matches 8 bases. The CDR3 loop spans 16 amino acids. Per germline, CDR1 SGHTA and CDR2 FQGNSA. V lost 1 base to trimming and J lost 1 base; unmatched junction nucleotides: 6. The CDR3 region has the DNA TGTGCCAGCAGCTTAGTGTGGGACAGGCAATCCTACGAGCAGTACTTC. Its translation: CASSLVWDRQSYEQYF.

In this sample, this clone turned up a few times. CDR3 in DNA: TGCGCCAGCAGCCCGGACCTAGCCCAAGAGACCCAGTACTTC. Protein sequence: CASSPDLAQETQYF. V usage is TRBV5-1 and J usage is TRBJ2-5, with D possibly being TRBD2 (5 bases). In germline, CDR1 is SGHRS, CDR2 YFSETQ. CDR3 size: 14 residues. The germline V and J ends were trimmed by 4 bases and 1 base, with 11 bases remaining between them.

This clone was counted only a few times. The chain links TRBV7-9 to TRBJ2-7, with 10 nucleotides matching TRBD1. Germline V CDR1 and CDR2: SEHNR, FQNEAQ (reference sequence). J was trimmed by 6 bases and V by 3 bases; bases with no gene match: 8. This CDR3 spans 15 amino acids. The CDR3 nucleotides read TGTGCCAGCAGCTTTACCGGGACAGGGGTTATCGAGCAGTACTTC. Translation gives CASSFTGTGVIEQYF. Looking up the rest from reference TRBV7-9 and TRBJ2-7 gives the full variable domain: DTGVSQNPRHKITKRGQNVTFRCDPISEHNRLYWYRQTLGQGPEFLTYFQNEAQLEKSRLLSDRFSAERPKGSFSTLEIQRTEQGDSAMYLCASSFTGTGVIEQYFGPGTRLTVT.